Below are 12 T cell receptor beta chains sequenced from a single sample in a study of shared clonotypes between healthy human individuals. Clones were sequenced by immunoSEQ multiplex PCR, and TCRdb holds only the in-frame ones, with some missing. The table includes approximately 120,000 clones, roughly 70% detected once. Sample: memory CD8+ T cells sorted from blood. Documented subset: CD45RO+ cells pooled with CCR7-negative TemRA cells. These TCRs come from a woman aged 30 to 39 in good health.

The chain combines TRBV28 with TRBJ2-2; 7 bases are a match to TRBD2. Germline CDR1 is MDHEN and CDR2 is SYDVKM. Trimming cost V 3 bases and J 1 base; bases outside gene matches: 11. The CDR3 is 18 amino acids. CDR3 in DNA: TGTGCCAGCAGTTTCAGAAGCGGGACTGATTTGAACACCGGGGAGCTGTTTTTT. It encodes CASSFRSGTDLNTGELFF.

CDR3 sequence: CAWRAGTNLNQPQHF. In DNA, the CDR3 is TGTGCCTGGAGGGCGGGGACAAACCTCAATCAGCCCCAGCATTTT. The J gene is TRBJ1-5, the V gene TRBV30; TRBD1 is a possible D gene (6 bases). V was cut by 3 bases and J by 3 bases, with 15 bases left in between. Germline V gene data show CDR1 as GTSNPN and CDR2 as SVGIG (reference sequence). The CDR3 loop spans 15 amino acids.

In its sample, this clone was seen a few times. This chain uses TRBV7-2 with TRBJ2-3, with D maybe TRBD1 (6 bases). From germline, CDR1 is SGHTA and CDR2 FQGNSA. Trimming took 4 bases from V and 4 from J, leaving 15 bases between them. CDR3 length: 15 amino acids. The CDR3 sequence is CASSSATGSADTQYF. In DNA, the CDR3 is TGTGCCAGCAGCTCCGCTACAGGGAGCGCAGATACGCAGTATTTT.

This chain connects TRBV25-1 to TRBJ2-7, with D perhaps matching TRBD1 (5 bases). The CDR3 covers 15 residues. Trimming left V 2 bases short and J 0 bases short, with 11 bases between. CDR1 MGHDK and CDR2 SYGVNS come from the germline V gene. CDR3: CASSERDSSSYEQYF. DNA for the CDR3: TGTGCCAGCAGTGAAAGAGACAGCAGCTCCTACGAGCAGTACTTC.

The chain employs TRBV6-6 and TRBJ2-1; 11 bases map to TRBD2. V was pared by 0 bases and J by 4 bases, with 2 bases of the junction left unmatched. Germline V lookup: CDR1 MNHNY, CDR2 SVGAGI (reference sequence). The CDR3 sequence is 16 residues long. CDR3 residues: CASSYSGLADYNEQFF. The CDR3 DNA reads TGTGCCAGCAGTTACTCGGGACTAGCGGATTACAATGAGCAGTTCTTC.

This clone was seen at least ten times. This chain joins TRBV25-1 and TRBJ2-7; D assignment may be TRBD1 or TRBD2 (6 bases each). The V gene lost 5 bases and the J gene lost 7 bases, with 30 bases spanning the gap. The length of the CDR3 is 18 residues. Germline-derived CDR1 and CDR2 are MGHDK and SYGVNS. CDR3 sequence reads: CASSNPSGAGKGVGEQYF. The DNA of the CDR3 is TGTGCCAGCAGTAACCCGTCGGGGGCTGGGAAGGGGGTAGGGGAGCAGTACTTC.

This clone showed up just once. The gene calls are TRBV27 and TRBJ2-1; maybe TRBD1 (5 bases). The ends were cut back, 2 bases at V and 5 bases at J, with 10 bases in the middle. Germline V gene data show CDR1 as MNHEY and CDR2 as SMNVEV (reference sequence). This CDR3 spans 14 amino acids. The DNA of the CDR3 is TGTGCCAGCAGTTTAATCAGGGTTGACAATGAGCAGTTCTTC. This encodes CASSLIRVDNEQFF.

CDR3 in DNA: TGTGCCAGCAGTCCCCACAACTCCTACAATGAGCAGTTCTTC. Translated, it gives CASSPHNSYNEQFF. The chain links TRBV27 to TRBJ2-1; no clear D. The V and J ends lost 5 bases and 0 bases respectively, with 8 bases between them. CDR1 MNHEY and CDR2 SMNVEV come from the germline V gene (reference sequence). This CDR3 has 14 amino acids.

The V and J genes are TRBV9 and TRBJ2-3; the match to TRBD1 covers 7 bases. CDR1 SGDLS and CDR2 YYNGEE come from the germline V gene. This CDR3 spans 15 amino acids. Trimming cost V 0 bases and J 6 bases; bases outside gene matches: 7. The CDR3 DNA follows: TGTGCCAGCAGCGTAGAGGGGGCGGTTTACGATACGCAGTATTTT. This translates into CASSVEGAVYDTQYF.

At least ten counts were recorded for this clone. This chain links TRBV27 with TRBJ2-2; D ambiguous. The CDR3 length is 12 residues. The germline V and J ends were trimmed by 6 bases and 9 bases, with 11 bases remaining between them. Per germline, CDR1 MNHEY and CDR2 SMNVEV (reference sequence). The CDR3 bases are TGTGCCAGCAGCTACCTCAATAGGGAGCTGTTTTTT. This codes for CASSYLNRELFF.

The gene calls are TRBV10-3 and TRBJ1-1; D possibly corresponds to TRBD1 (5 bases). V lost 0 bases to trimming and J lost 1 base, with 9 bases between them. Germline values: CDR1 ENHRY, CDR2 SYGVKD. The CDR3 loop spans 15 amino acids. The CDR3 DNA reads as TGTGCCATCAGTGAGTCGGGCGGGACGAACACTGAAGCTTTCTTT. As protein: CAISESGGTNTEAFF.

CDR3 DNA: TGTGCCAGCAGCGCCCCGGGACAGGGGGCAGATGAGCAGTTCTTC. It yields the protein CASSAPGQGADEQFF. The chain combines TRBV5-4 with TRBJ2-1; 12 bases are shared with TRBD1. Germline V gene data show CDR1 as SGHNT and CDR2 as YYREEE (reference sequence). The CDR3 has 15 amino acids. Losses at the gene ends were 4 bases for V and 8 bases for J; bases not matched to a gene: 7.